One and the same sample provided the 8 T cell receptor beta chains below, sequenced in a study of blood T cell repertoires in COVID-19 (TCRdb year 2020). Library generation was performed with the immunoSEQ multiplex PCR assay. Held by TCRdb, this immuneACCESS table contains in-frame sequences only and omits some clones. Under half of the omission traces to an unresolved V gene where checked; the cause of the rest is unknown. The sample data list some 180,000 clones, and about four fifths of these were observed just once. Jointly, the top ten make up around 2.9% of the sample. The sequenced sample was PBMCs or T cells enriched from blood (not recorded which). The receptors come from a woman under 40 who had been exposed to COVID-19.

The CDR3 region has the DNA TGTGCCAGCAGTTACGGACAGGGTTGGAGCTATGGCTACACCTTC. As protein: CASSYGQGWSYGYTF. V is TRBV6-6 and J is TRBJ1-2; 8 bases are shared with TRBD1. The CDR3 consists of 15 residues. V shed 2 bases and J 4 bases; nucleotides not matched to a gene: 6. Germline V gene lookup returns CDR1 MNHNY and CDR2 SVGAGI (reference sequence).

V is TRBV6-5 and J is TRBJ1-6; D is ambiguous. The germline V gene encodes CDR1 MNHEY and CDR2 SVGAGI. This CDR3 is built from 14 residues. V lost 7 bases and J lost 9, with 16 bases in between. The CDR3 bases are TGTGCCAGCACCCCCGGGATTCTTAGTTCACCCCTCCACTTT. Encoded protein: CASTPGILSSPLHF.

V and J are TRBV7-3 and TRBJ2-5; D unresolved. CDR1 is SGHTA and CDR2 is FQGTGA in the germline V gene. V lost 1 base to trimming and J lost 2 bases, with 11 bases between them. The CDR3 extends over 15 amino acids. The CDR3 reads CASSLKTMIQETQYF. DNA of the CDR3: TGTGCCAGCAGCTTAAAAACTATGATTCAAGAGACCCAGTACTTC.

This clone was seen only once. J is TRBJ2-7 and V is TRBV28; a possible D gene is TRBD1 (6 bases). This CDR3 spans 14 amino acids. Germline V lookup: CDR1 MDHEN, CDR2 SYDVKM. V lost 5 bases and J lost 3, with 14 bases in between. CDR3 sequence reads: CASSGHGQYYEQYF. The CDR3 nucleotides read TGTGCCAGCAGTGGACATGGACAGTACTACGAGCAGTACTTC.

CDR3 residues: CAWRLLGGKDEAFF. CDR3 sequence (DNA): TGTGCCTGGCGCCTCCTCGGGGGGAAGGATGAAGCTTTCTTT. The J gene is TRBJ1-1, the V gene TRBV30, with D perhaps matching TRBD1 (5 bases). The V end was cut by 5 bases, the J end by 7 bases, with 20 bases between. There are 14 residues in the CDR3. The germline V gene has CDR1 GTSNPN and CDR2 SVGIG (reference sequence).

The V call is TRBV4-2, the J call TRBJ1-5; the match to TRBD1 covers 7 bases. The germline CDR1 and CDR2 sequences are LGHNA and YNFKEQ. The CDR3 has 15 amino acids. V dropped 3 bases and J dropped 5; count of bases not matched to a gene: 7. The CDR3 protein is CASSQAEGADQPQHF. The DNA of the CDR3 is TGTGCCAGCAGCCAGGCGGAGGGGGCGGATCAGCCCCAGCATTTT.

This sequence joins TRBV7-8 and TRBJ1-3; D might be TRBD1 (6 bases). V was clipped by 5 bases and J by 8 bases, with 19 bases between them. CDR3 size: 15 residues. From germline, CDR1 is SGHVS and CDR2 FQNEAQ. CDR3 residues: CASSEITGWQDTIYF. The CDR3 DNA reads TGTGCCAGCAGCGAGATCACAGGGTGGCAGGACACCATATATTTT. Using reference TRBV7-8 and TRBJ1-3 for the parts outside the CDR3, the full variable domain is GAGVSQSPRYKVAKRGQDVALRCDPISGHVSLFWYQQALGQGPEFLTYFQNEAQLDKSGLPSDRFFAERPEGSVSTLKIQRTQQEDSAVYLCASSEITGWQDTIYFGEGSWLTVV.

The V gene is TRBV27, the J gene TRBJ2-1, with D possibly matching TRBD1 (5 bases). The CDR3 is 15 amino acids. V was clipped by 5 bases and J by 2 bases, with 13 bases between them. Germline values: CDR1 MNHEY, CDR2 SMNVEV (reference sequence). The CDR3 reads CASSPGNFPYNEQFF. CDR3 coding DNA: TGTGCCAGCAGTCCAGGGAATTTCCCCTACAATGAGCAGTTCTTC.